This T cell receptor beta chain comes out of a study of T cells in Graves' hyperthyroidism and ophthalmopathy. Researchers amplified the TCR beta CDR3 regions from RNA transcripts. When the TCR CDR3 underwent first-round RT-PCR, the HTBI primer set was used. TCRdb redid the calling of the multiplex PCR reads with MiXCR, one entry per CDR3 protein. Of 200,000 to 250,000 distinct CDR3 sequences listed, about 18% are singletons. Ten or more counts support this clonotype. The CDR3 covers 16 residues. Germline assignment: CDR1 DFQATT and CDR2 SNEGSKA (reference sequence). V was cut by 4 bases and J by 0 bases, with 17 bases left in between.

The V call is TRBV20-1, the J call TRBJ2-3; TRBD2 might be the D (6 bases). The receptor was derived from a man aged 35-49 years with Graves' hyperthyroidism. Sequencing was performed on blood. The CDR3 bases are TGCAGTGCTAATGGAGCGGGTACCTCTAGCACAGATACGCAGTATTTT. It translates to CSANGAGTSSTDTQYF.